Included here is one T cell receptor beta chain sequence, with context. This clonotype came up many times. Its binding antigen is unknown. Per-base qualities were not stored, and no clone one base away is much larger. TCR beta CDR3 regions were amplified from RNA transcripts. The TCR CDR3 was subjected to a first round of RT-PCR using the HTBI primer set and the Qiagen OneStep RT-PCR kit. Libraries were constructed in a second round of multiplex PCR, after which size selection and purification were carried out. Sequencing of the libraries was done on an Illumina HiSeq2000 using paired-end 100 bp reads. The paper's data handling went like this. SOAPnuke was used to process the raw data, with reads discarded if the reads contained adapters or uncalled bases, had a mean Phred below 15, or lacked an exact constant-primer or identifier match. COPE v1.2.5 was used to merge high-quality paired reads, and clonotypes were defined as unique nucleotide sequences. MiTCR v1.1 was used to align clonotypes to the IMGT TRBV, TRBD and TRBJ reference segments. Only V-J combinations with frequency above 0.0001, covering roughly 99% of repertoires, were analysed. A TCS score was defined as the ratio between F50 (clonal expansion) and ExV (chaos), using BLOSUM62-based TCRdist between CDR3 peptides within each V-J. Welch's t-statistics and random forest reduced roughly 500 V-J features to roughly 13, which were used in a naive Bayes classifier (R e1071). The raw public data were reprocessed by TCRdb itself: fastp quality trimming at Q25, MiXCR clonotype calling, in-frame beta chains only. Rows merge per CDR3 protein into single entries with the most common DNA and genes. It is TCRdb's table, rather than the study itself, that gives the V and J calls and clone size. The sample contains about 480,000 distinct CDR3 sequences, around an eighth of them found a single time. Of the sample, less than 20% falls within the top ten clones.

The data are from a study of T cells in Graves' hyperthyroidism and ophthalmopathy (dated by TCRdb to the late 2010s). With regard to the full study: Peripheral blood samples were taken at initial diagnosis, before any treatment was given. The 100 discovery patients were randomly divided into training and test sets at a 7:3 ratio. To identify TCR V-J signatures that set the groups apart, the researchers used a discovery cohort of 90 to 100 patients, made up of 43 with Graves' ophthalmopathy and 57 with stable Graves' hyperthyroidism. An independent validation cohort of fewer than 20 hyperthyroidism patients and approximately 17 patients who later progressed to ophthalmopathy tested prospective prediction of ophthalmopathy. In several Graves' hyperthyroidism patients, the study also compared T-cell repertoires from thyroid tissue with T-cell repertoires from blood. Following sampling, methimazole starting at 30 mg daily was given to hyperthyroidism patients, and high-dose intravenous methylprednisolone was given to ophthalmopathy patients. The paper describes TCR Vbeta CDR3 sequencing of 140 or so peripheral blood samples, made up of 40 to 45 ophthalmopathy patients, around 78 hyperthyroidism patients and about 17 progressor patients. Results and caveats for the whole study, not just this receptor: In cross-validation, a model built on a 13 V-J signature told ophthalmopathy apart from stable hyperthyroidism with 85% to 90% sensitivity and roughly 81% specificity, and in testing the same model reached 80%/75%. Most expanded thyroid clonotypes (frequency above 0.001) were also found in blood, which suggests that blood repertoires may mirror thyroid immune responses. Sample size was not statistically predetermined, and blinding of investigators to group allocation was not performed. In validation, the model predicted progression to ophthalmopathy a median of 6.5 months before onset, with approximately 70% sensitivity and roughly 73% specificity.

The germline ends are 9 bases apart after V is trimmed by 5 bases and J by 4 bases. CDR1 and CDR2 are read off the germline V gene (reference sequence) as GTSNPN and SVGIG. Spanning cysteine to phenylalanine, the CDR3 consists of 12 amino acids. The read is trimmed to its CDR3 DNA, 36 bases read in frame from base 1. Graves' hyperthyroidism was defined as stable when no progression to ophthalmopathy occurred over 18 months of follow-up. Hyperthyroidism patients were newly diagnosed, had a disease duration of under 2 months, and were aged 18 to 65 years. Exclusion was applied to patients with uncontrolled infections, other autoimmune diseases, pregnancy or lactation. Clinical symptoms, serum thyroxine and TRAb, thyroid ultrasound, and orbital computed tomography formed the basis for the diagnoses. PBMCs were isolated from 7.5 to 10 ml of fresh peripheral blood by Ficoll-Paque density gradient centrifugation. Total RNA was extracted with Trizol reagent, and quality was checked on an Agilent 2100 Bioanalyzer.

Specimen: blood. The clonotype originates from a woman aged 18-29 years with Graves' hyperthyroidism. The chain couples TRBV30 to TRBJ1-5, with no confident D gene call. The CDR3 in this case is CAWALGNQPQHF. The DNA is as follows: TGTGCCTGGGCTCTGGGGAATCAGCCCCAGCATTTT.